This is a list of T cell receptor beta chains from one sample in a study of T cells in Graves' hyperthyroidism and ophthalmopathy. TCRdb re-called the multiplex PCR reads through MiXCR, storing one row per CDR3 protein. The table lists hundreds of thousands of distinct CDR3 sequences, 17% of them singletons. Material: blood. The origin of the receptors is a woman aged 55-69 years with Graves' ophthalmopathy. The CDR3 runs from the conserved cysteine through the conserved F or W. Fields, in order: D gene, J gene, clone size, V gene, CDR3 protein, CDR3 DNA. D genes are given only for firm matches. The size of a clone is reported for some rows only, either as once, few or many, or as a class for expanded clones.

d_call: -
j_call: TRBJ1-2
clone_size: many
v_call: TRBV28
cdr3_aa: CASSERINYGYTF
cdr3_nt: TGTGCCAGCTCGGAGAGGATTAACTATGGCTACACCTTC

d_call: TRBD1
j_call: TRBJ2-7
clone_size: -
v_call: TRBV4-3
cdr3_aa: CASSQRTSGTGIYEQYF
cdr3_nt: TGCGCCAGCAGCCAAAGAACTTCCGGGACAGGGATTTACGAGCAGTACTTC

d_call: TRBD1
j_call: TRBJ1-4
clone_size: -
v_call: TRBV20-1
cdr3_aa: CSADRGRVNEKLFF
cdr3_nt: TGCAGTGCGGACAGGGGGCGCGTTAATGAAAAACTGTTTTTT

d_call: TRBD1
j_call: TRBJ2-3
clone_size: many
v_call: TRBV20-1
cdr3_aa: CSGGGQGAADTQYF
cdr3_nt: TGCAGCGGTGGTGGACAGGGAGCTGCAGATACGCAGTATTTT

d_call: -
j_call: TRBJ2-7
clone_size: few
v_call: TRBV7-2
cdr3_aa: CASSPGARLTYEQYF
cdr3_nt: TGTGCCAGCAGCCCGGGGGCTAGACTTACCTACGAGCAGTACTTC

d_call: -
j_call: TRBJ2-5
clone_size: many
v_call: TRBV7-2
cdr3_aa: CASRRGAEQETQYF
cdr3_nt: TGTGCCAGCAGACGCGGGGCTGAACAAGAGACCCAGTACTTC

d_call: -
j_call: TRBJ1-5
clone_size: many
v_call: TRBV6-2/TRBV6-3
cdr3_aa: CASSYRDQPQHF
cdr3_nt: TGTGCCAGCAGTTACAGGGATCAGCCCCAGCATTTT

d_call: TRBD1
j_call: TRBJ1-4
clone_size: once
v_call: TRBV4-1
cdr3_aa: CASSLGQGSEKLFF
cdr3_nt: TGCGCCAGCAGCCTTGGACAGGGTAGCGAAAAACTGTTTTTT

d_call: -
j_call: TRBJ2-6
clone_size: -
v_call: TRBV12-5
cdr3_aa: CVSGLGSGANVLTF
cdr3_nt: TGTGTTAGTGGTTTAGGGTCTGGGGCCAACGTCCTGACTTTC

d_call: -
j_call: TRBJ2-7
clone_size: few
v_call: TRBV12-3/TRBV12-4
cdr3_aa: CASSLAQSGEQYF
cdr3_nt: TGTGCCAGCAGTTTGGCCCAGAGCGGCGAGCAGTACTTC

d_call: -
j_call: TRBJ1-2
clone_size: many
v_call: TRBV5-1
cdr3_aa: CASSYRGADGYTF
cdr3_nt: TGCGCCAGCAGCTACCGGGGGGCGGATGGCTACACCTTC

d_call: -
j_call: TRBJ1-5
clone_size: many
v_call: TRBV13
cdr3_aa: CASSLGGAGNQPQHF
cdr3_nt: TGTGCCAGCAGCTTAGGGGGCGCCGGCAATCAGCCCCAGCATTTT

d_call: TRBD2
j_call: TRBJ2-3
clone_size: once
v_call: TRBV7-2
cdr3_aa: CASSFPSGRTQDTQYF
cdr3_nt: TGTGCCAGCAGCTTCCCTAGCGGGAGAACACAGGATACGCAGTATTTT

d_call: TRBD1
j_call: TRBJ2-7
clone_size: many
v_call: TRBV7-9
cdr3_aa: CASSYDRASSYEQYF
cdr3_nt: TGTGCCAGCAGCTATGACAGGGCCTCCTCCTACGAGCAGTACTTC

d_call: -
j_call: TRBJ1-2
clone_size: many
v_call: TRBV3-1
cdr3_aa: CASSHGEDGYTF
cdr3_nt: TGTGCCAGCAGCCACGGGGAGGATGGCTACACCTTC

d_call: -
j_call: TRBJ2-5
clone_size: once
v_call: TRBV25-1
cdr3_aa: CASSESGKGETQYF
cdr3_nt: TGTGCCAGCAGTGAATCGGGGAAAGGGGAGACCCAGTACTTC

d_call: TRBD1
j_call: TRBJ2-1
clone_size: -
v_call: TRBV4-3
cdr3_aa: CASRPGTGGDNEQFF
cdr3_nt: TGCGCCAGCAGACCCGGGACAGGGGGTGACAATGAGCAGTTCTTC

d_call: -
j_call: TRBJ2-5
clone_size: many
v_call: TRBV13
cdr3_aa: CASSFSAVGFEETQYF
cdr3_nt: TGTGCCAGCAGCTTTTCGGCAGTTGGTTTCGAAGAGACCCAGTACTTC

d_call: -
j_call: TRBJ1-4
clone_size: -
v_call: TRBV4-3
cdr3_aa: CASSQQPKREEKLFF
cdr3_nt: TGCGCCAGCAGCCAACAACCCAAGCGGGAGGAAAAACTGTTTTTT

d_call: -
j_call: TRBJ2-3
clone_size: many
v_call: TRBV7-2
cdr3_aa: CASSSQVLDTQYF
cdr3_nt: TGTGCCAGCAGCTCCCAAGTCTTAGATACGCAGTATTTT

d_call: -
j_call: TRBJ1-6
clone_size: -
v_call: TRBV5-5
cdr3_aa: CASSLAGAGGNSPLHF
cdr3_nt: TGTGCCAGCAGCTTAGCGGGGGCAGGAGGAAATTCACCCCTCCACTTT

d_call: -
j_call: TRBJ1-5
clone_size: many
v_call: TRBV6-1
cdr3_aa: CASSKGHAEYSNQPQHF
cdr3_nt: TGTGCCAGCAGTAAGGGGCATGCAGAGTATAGCAATCAGCCCCAGCATTTT

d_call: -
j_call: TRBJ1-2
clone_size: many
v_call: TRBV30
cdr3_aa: CAWSVLEGPGYTF
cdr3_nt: TGTGCCTGGAGTGTACTCGAGGGGCCTGGCTACACCTTC

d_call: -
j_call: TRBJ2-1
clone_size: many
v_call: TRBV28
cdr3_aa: CASRGGFPYNEQFF
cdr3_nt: TGTGCCAGCAGAGGCGGGTTTCCCTACAATGAGCAGTTCTTC

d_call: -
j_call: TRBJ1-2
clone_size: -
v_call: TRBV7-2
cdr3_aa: CASSSQGFGGYTF
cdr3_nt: TGTGCCAGCAGCTCTCAGGGGTTTGGTGGCTACACCTTC

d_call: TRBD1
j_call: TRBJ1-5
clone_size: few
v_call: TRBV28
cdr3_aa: CASRGDRLNQPQHF
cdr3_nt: TGTGCCAGCAGGGGGGACAGGCTTAATCAGCCCCAGCATTTT

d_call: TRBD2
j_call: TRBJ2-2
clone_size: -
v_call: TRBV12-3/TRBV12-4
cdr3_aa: CASSFWLGLAGGTNTGELFF
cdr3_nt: TGTGCCAGCAGTTTTTGGTTGGGGCTAGCGGGGGGGACGAACACCGGGGAGCTGTTTTTT

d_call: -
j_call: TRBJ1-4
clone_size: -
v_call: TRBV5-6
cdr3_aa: CASSTTGRRYEKLFF
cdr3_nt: TGTGCCAGCAGCACAACAGGGAGGAGGTATGAAAAACTGTTTTTT

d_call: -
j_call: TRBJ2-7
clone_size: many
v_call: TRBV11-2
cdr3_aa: CASSLVLGLGFYEQYF
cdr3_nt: TGTGCCAGCAGCTTAGTTCTGGGCCTGGGCTTCTACGAGCAGTACTTC

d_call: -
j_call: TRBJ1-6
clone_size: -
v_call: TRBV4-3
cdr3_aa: CASSQYTGNSPLHF
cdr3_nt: TGCGCCAGCAGCCAATACACTGGTAATTCACCCCTCCACTTT

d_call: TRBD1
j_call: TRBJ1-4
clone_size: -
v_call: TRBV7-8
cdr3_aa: CASSLDPGGGTNEKLFF
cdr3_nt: TGTGCCAGCAGCTTAGATCCGGGAGGGGGCACTAATGAAAAACTGTTTTTT

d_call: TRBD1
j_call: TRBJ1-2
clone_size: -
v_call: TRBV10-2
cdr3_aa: CASTDRGYGYTF
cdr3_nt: TGCGCCAGTACGGACAGGGGGTATGGCTACACCTTC